This TCR beta chain was observed in a study of T cell repertoires in cytomegalovirus infection. In the study overall: Both CMV infection and a matching HLA type were indicated by public TCR beta signatures.

CDR3 size: 13 residues. Deletions cut 6 bases from V and 2 bases from J, with 12 bases between. CDR1 is SQVTM, CDR2 ANQGSEA, per germline. TCRdb reprocessed the reads with MiXCR, giving one entry per CDR3 protein. The data contain approximately 500,000 distinct CDR3 sequences, about 30% of them singletons. This clonotype was seen a handful of times. The antigen remains unidentified. Study results and caveats: HLA-C-restricted CMV-specific TCR beta clonotypes prevailed in the ex vivo response. Cumulative frequency of public TCR beta families picked out carriers of CMV plus the relevant HLA.

The sequence derives from a human donor in good health (CMV status not recorded). Some clones in this sample may be carry-over from other donors' samples. This chain uses TRBV29-1 with TRBJ2-3, with D possibly TRBD1 on 6 matching bases. Sequencing was performed on PBMCs. The CDR3, as DNA: TGCAGCGTCGACCGGGACAACACAGATACGCAGTATTTT. Translation gives CSVDRDNTDTQYF.